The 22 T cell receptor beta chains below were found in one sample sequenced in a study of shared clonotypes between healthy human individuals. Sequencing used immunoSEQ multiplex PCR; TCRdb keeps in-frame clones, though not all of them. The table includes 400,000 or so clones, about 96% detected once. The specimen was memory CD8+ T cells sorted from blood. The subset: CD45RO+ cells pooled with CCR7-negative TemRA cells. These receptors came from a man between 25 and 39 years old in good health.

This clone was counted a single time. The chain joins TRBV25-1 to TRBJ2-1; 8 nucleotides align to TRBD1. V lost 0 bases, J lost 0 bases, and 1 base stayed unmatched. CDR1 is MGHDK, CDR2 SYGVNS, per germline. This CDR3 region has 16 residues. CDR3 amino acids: CASSEYTGGSYNEQFF. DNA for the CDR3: TGTGCCAGCAGTGAATATACAGGGGGCTCCTACAATGAGCAGTTCTTC.

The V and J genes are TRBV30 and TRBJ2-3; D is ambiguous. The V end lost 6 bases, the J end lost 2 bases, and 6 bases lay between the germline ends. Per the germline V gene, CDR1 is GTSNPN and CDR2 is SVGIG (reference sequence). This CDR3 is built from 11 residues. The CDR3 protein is CACAITDTQYF. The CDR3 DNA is TGTGCCTGCGCCATCACAGATACGCAGTATTTT.

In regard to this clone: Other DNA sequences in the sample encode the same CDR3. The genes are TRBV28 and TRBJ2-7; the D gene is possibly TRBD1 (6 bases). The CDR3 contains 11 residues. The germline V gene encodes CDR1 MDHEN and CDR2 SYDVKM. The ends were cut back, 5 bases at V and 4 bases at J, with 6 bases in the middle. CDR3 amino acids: CASSTGYEQYF. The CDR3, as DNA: TGTGCCAGCAGTACAGGGTACGAGCAGTACTTC.

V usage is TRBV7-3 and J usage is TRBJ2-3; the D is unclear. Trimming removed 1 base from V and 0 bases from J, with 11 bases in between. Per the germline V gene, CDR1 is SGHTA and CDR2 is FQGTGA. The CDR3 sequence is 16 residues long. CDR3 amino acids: CASSLMYTSSTDTQYF. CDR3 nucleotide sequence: TGTGCCAGCAGCTTAATGTACACATCTAGCACAGATACGCAGTATTTT.

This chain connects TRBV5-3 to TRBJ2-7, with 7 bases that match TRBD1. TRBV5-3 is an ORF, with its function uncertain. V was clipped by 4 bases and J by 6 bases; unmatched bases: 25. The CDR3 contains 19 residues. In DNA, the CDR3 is TGTGCCAGAAGCCCTGGAAAGCCTTCGGGGACAGAACATCACTGCGAGCAGTACTTC. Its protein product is CARSPGKPSGTEHHCEQYF.

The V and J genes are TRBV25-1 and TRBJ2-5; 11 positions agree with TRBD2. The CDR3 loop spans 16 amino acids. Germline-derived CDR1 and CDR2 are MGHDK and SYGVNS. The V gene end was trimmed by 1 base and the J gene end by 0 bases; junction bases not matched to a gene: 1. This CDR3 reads CASSESSGRYQETQYF. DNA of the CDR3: TGTGCCAGCAGTGAATCTAGCGGGAGGTACCAAGAGACCCAGTACTTC.

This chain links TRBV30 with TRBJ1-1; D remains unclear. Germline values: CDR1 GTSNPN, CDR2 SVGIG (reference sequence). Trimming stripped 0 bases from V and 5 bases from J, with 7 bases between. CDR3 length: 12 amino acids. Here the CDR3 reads CAWSVTPTEAFF. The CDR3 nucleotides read TGTGCCTGGAGTGTAACCCCTACTGAAGCTTTCTTT.

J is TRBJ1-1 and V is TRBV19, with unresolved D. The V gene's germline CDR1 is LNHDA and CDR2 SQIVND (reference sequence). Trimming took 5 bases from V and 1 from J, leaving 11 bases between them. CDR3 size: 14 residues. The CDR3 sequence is CASSLSRRNTEAFF. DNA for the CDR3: TGTGCCAGTAGTCTATCTCGACGGAACACTGAAGCTTTCTTT.

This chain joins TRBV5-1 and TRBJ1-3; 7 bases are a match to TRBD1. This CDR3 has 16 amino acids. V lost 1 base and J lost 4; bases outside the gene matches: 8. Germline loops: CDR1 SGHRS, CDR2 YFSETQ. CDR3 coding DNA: TGCGCCAGCAGCTTGTATCAAGGGGGCAGGGGAAACACCATATATTTT. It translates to CASSLYQGGRGNTIYF.

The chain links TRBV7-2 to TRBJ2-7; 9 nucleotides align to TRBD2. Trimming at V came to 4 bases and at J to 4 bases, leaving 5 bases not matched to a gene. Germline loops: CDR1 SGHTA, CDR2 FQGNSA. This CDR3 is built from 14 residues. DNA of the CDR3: TGTGCCAGCAGCTCAATTCTAGCGGGGTACGAGCAGTACTTC. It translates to CASSSILAGYEQYF.

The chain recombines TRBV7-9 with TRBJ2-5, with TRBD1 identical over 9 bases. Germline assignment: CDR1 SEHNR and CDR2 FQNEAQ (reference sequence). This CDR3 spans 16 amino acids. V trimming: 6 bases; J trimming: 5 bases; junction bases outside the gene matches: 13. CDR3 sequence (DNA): TGTGCCAGCAGTATCCTGGGGGGACAGGGAGGTGAGACCCAGTACTTC. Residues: CASSILGGQGGETQYF.

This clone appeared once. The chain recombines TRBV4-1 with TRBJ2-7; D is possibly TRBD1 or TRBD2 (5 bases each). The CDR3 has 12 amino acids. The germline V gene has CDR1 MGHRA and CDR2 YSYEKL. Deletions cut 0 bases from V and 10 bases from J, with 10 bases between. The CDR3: CASSQDGGPQYF. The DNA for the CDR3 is TGCGCCAGCAGCCAAGATGGGGGACCCCAGTACTTC.

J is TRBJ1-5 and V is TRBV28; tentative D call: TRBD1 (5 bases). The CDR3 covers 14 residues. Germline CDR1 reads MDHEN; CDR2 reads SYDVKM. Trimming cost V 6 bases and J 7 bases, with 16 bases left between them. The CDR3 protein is CASSPPGRVQPQHF. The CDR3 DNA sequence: TGTGCCAGCAGCCCCCCGGGCAGGGTCCAGCCCCAGCATTTT.

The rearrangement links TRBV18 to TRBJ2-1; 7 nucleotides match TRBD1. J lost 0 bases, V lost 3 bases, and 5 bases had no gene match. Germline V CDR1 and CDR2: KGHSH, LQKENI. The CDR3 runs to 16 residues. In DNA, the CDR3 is TGTGCCAGCTCACCCACCAGGGGGAACTCCTACAATGAGCAGTTCTTC. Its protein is CASSPTRGNSYNEQFF.

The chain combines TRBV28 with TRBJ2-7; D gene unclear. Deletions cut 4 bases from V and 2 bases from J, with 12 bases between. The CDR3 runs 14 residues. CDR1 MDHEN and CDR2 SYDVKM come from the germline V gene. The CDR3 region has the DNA TGTGCCAGCAGTTCCCTTGGGCCCCCCTACGAGCAGTACTTC. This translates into CASSSLGPPYEQYF.

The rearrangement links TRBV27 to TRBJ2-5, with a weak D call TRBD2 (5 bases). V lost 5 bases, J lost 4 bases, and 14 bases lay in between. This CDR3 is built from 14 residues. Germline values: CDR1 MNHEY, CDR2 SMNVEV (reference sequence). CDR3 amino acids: CASSILAPPETQYF. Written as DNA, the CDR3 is TGTGCCAGCAGTATCTTAGCGCCCCCAGAGACCCAGTACTTC.

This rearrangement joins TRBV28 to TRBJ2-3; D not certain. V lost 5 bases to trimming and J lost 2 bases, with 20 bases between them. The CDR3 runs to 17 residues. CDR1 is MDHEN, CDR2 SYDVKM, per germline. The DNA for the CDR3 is TGTGCCAGCAGTAAGCGCGGACGACAACAAAACACAGATACGCAGTATTTT. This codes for CASSKRGRQQNTDTQYF. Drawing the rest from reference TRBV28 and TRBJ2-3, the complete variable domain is DVKVTQSSRYLVKRTGEKVFLECVQDMDHENMFWYRQDPGLGLRLIYFSYDVKMKEKGDIPEGYSVSREKKERFSLILESASTNQTSMYLCASSKRGRQQNTDTQYFGPGTRLTVL.

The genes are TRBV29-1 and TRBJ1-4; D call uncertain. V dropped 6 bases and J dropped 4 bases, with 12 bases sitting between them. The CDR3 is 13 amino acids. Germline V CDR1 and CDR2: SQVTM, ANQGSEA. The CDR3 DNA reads TGCAGCGTGCGTGGAAGGTTTAATGAAAAACTGTTTTTT. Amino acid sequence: CSVRGRFNEKLFF.

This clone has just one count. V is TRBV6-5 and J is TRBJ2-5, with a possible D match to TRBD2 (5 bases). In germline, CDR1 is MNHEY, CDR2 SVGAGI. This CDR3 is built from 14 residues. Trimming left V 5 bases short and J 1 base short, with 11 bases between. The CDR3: CASSRGRGQETQYF. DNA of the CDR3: TGTGCCAGCAGTCGCGGCCGGGGCCAAGAGACCCAGTACTTC.

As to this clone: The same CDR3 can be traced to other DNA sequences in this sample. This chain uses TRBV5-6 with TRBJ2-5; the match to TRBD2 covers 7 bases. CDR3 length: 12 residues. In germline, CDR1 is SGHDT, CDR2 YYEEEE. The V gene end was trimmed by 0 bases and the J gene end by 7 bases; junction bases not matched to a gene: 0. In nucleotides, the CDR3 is TGTGCCAGCAGCTTGGCGGGGGGGACCCAGTACTTC. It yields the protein CASSLAGGTQYF.

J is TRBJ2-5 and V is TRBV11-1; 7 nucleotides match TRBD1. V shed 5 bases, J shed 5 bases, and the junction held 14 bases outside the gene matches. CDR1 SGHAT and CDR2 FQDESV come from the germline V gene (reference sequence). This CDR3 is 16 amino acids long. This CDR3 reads CASSPWMDRSGETQYF. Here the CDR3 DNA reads TGTGCCAGCAGCCCATGGATGGACAGGTCCGGGGAGACCCAGTACTTC.

The chain's CDR3 is CAISESVGVGNTIYF. CDR3 nucleotide sequence: TGTGCCATCAGTGAGTCCGTCGGGGTAGGAAACACCATATATTTT. The gene calls are TRBV10-3 and TRBJ1-3; D is uncertain. This CDR3 has 15 residues. V lost 0 bases and J 4 bases, leaving 10 bases between the germline ends. The V gene's germline CDR1 is ENHRY and CDR2 SYGVKD.